The 25 T cell receptor beta chains in this list originate from one sample, sequenced in a study of CD8 T cells in ankylosing spondylitis. MiXCR, run by TCRdb on the 5' RACE reads, gives a single entry per CDR3 protein. The table has under 150,000 distinct CDR3 sequences, 9.3% seen once; the top ten hold approximately 3.5%. Sequenced sample: blood, either unsorted or a sorted T cell fraction (not recorded which). The receptor set was obtained from a male donor with ankylosing spondylitis or in good health (not recorded which).

This clonotype has ten or more counts. V is TRBV12-3 or TRBV12-4 and J is TRBJ2-1; tentatively, D is TRBD2 (6 bases). This CDR3 is 15 amino acids long. V lost 5 bases and J lost 6, with 17 bases in between. The CDR3 sequence is CASSPPTSSTNEQFF. For the CDR3, the DNA is TGTGCCAGCAGTCCCCCCACTAGCTCTACCAATGAGCAGTTCTTC.

This chain uses TRBV12-3 or TRBV12-4 with TRBJ1-5, with 8 bases matching TRBD1. The CDR3 is 13 residues long. The ends lost 5 bases at V and 6 bases at J; junction bases unmatched: 3. CDR3 bases: TGTGCCAGCAGTACAGGGGGTGGTCAGCCCCAGCATTTT. Its translation is CASSTGGGQPQHF.

This clonotype was counted many times. V and J are TRBV5-1 and TRBJ1-5, with unresolved D. Trimming stripped 3 bases from V and 5 bases from J, with 9 bases between. The CDR3 consists of 13 residues. Germline CDR1 is SGHRS and CDR2 is YFSETQ. The DNA of the CDR3 is TGCGCCAGCAGCTCGGACGGATATCAGCCCCAGCATTTT. Translated, it gives CASSSDGYQPQHF.

Many counts were recorded for this clonotype. The gene calls are TRBV6-1 and TRBJ2-7; 8 nucleotides match TRBD2. V lost 9 bases, J lost 0 bases, and 7 bases stayed unmatched. CDR1 and CDR2 from the germline V gene are MNHNS and SASEGT. The CDR3 consists of 14 residues. CDR3 loop: CASSLAGNSYEQYF. As DNA, the CDR3 is TGTGCCAGTAGCCTAGCGGGCAACTCCTACGAGCAGTACTTC.

This chain connects TRBV20-1 to TRBJ2-3; TRBD2 might be the D (5 bases). V lost 6 bases to trimming and J lost 3 bases, with 10 bases between them. The V gene's germline CDR1 is DFQATT and CDR2 SNEGSKA (reference sequence). The CDR3 is made up of 12 amino acids. The CDR3 region is CSARRLTDTQYF. The DNA for the CDR3 is TGCAGTGCGCGGCGACTAACAGATACGCAGTATTTT.

Many counts were recorded for this clonotype. The V gene is TRBV29-1, the J gene TRBJ2-1; D may match TRBD1 or TRBD2 (5 bases each). CDR1 is SQVTM, CDR2 ANQGSEA, per germline. V lost 4 bases and J lost 6, with 16 bases in between. The CDR3 has 14 residues. The CDR3 region has the DNA TGCAGCGTTGGGGACCGGGGCCGTAGCAATGAGCAGTTCTTC. The encoded protein is CSVGDRGRSNEQFF.

The chain combines TRBV4-2 with TRBJ2-1, with TRBD1 identical over 7 bases. V dropped 4 bases and J dropped 4; count of bases not matched to a gene: 4. Germline assignment: CDR1 LGHNA and CDR2 YNFKEQ. The CDR3 runs 14 residues. The CDR3 loop reads CASSLGTDYNEQFF. As DNA, the CDR3 is TGTGCCAGCAGCCTAGGGACAGATTACAATGAGCAGTTCTTC.

J is TRBJ1-6 and V is TRBV7-8, with 7 positions matching TRBD1. The V segment lost 5 bases and the J segment 6 bases; nucleotides outside the gene matches: 10. CDR1 is SGHVS and CDR2 is FQNEAQ in the germline V gene. The CDR3 sequence is 16 residues long. The chain's CDR3 is CASSRSGTAFNSPLHF. For the CDR3, the DNA is TGTGCCAGCAGCCGCTCCGGGACAGCTTTTAATTCACCCCTCCACTTT. Using reference TRBV7-8 and TRBJ1-6 for the parts outside the CDR3, the full variable domain is GAGVSQSPRYKVAKRGQDVALRCDPISGHVSLFWYQQALGQGPEFLTYFQNEAQLDKSGLPSDRFFAERPEGSVSTLKIQRTQQEDSAVYLCASSRSGTAFNSPLHFGNGTRLTVT.

The V call is TRBV20-1, the J call TRBJ1-2; D gene unclear. Germline CDR1 and CDR2: DFQATT and SNEGSKA (reference sequence). The V and J ends lost 3 bases and 8 bases respectively, with 10 bases between them. This CDR3 spans 11 amino acids. CDR3 residues: CSASVASGYTF. CDR3 in DNA: TGCAGTGCTAGCGTAGCCTCGGGCTACACCTTC.

This clonotype occurred many times. The rearrangement uses TRBV5-1 and TRBJ2-5; 7 bases fit TRBD1. CDR3 length equals 15 residues. J lost 0 bases, V lost 5 bases, and 7 bases had no gene match. CDR1 is SGHRS, CDR2 YFSETQ, per germline. CDR3 sequence: CASSPGTVYQETQYF. As DNA, the CDR3 is TGCGCCAGCAGTCCCGGGACAGTGTACCAAGAGACCCAGTACTTC.

This clonotype was seen a handful of times. V is TRBV7-2 and J is TRBJ2-5; either TRBD1 or TRBD2 may supply D (5 bases each). The CDR3 contains 15 residues. Germline V gene data show CDR1 as SGHTA and CDR2 as FQGNSA. V was cut by 1 base and J by 3 bases, with 12 bases left in between. Here the CDR3 DNA reads TGTGCCAGCAGCTTAGGGGGGTTGGAAGAAGAGACCCAGTACTTC. Its protein is CASSLGGLEEETQYF.

This clonotype was picked up many times. V gene TRBV7-2 combines with J gene TRBJ2-7, with no clear D. The CDR3 is 14 residues long. Germline V gene sequence: CDR1 SGHTA, CDR2 FQGNSA. Between the trimmed V and J ends, which lost 2 bases and 2 bases, there was a span of 10 bases. CDR3 amino acids: CASSLTPGAYEQYF. For the CDR3, the DNA is TGTGCCAGCAGCTTAACCCCGGGCGCCTACGAGCAGTACTTC.

This clonotype has ten or more counts. The chain is built from TRBV20-1 and TRBJ1-2; no clear D. The CDR3 runs 13 residues. Between the trimmed V and J ends, which lost 0 bases and 3 bases, there was a span of 8 bases. Germline V gene data show CDR1 as DFQATT and CDR2 as SNEGSKA (reference sequence). The DNA of the CDR3 is TGCAGTGCTAGAGATCGAGCCGACTATGGCTACACCTTC. Translation: CSARDRADYGYTF.

This clonotype was detected many times. This sequence joins TRBV9 and TRBJ2-3; perhaps TRBD2 as D (6 bases). Trimming took off 1 base at V and 6 bases at J, with 15 bases between the two ends. Germline lookup yields CDR1 SGDLS and CDR2 YYNGEE. This CDR3 has 15 residues. The CDR3 sequence is CASSVIVGGGDTQYF. The CDR3 bases are TGTGCCAGCAGCGTAATTGTGGGAGGTGGCGATACGCAGTATTTT.

This clonotype has a count of ten or more. This chain uses TRBV29-1 with TRBJ2-1, with 9 bases that match TRBD1. Germline trimming cut 2 bases from V and 4 bases from J; bases unmatched to any gene: 6. Germline V gene data show CDR1 as SQVTM and CDR2 as ANQGSEA. The length of the CDR3 is 15 residues. The CDR3 coding sequence is TGCAGCGTTGAATCGGCGGACAGGGGATACAATGAGCAGTTCTTC. This sequence encodes CSVESADRGYNEQFF.

This clonotype has a handful of counts. The V and J genes are TRBV20-1 and TRBJ2-5; D is perhaps TRBD2 (5 bases). Between the trimmed V and J ends, which lost 5 bases and 7 bases, there was a span of 23 bases. CDR1 and CDR2 from the germline V gene are DFQATT and SNEGSKA (reference sequence). This CDR3 has 15 residues. The CDR3 reads CSAGVGVRITGTQYF. For the CDR3, the DNA is TGCAGTGCTGGAGTGGGAGTGCGGATCACTGGGACCCAGTACTTC.

This clonotype was counted many times. The V call is TRBV20-1, the J call TRBJ2-7; weak D call: TRBD2 (6 bases). The V and J ends lost 3 bases and 1 base respectively, with 16 bases between them. Germline V CDR1 and CDR2: DFQATT, SNEGSKA (reference sequence). The CDR3 contains 15 residues. The CDR3 spells CSASPPRSGSYEQYF. The CDR3 bases are TGCAGTGCTAGTCCCCCCCGTAGCGGATCCTACGAGCAGTACTTC.

Here the CDR3 reads CASSWSSGMFGNEQFF. The CDR3 bases are TGCGCCAGCAGCTGGTCCAGCGGGATGTTCGGCAATGAGCAGTTCTTC. The chain combines TRBV5-1 with TRBJ2-1, with 7 bases that match TRBD2. The V segment lost 3 bases and the J segment 6 bases; nucleotides outside the gene matches: 12. The CDR3 runs to 16 residues. CDR1 SGHRS and CDR2 YFSETQ come from the germline V gene. Variable domain in full (rest from reference TRBV5-1 and TRBJ2-1): KAGVTQTPRYLIKTRGQQVTLSCSPISGHRSVSWYQQTPGQGLQFLFEYFSETQRNKGNFPGRFSGRQFSNSRSEMNVSTLELGDSALYLCASSWSSGMFGNEQFFGPGTRLTVL.

This clonotype was counted many times. The chain links TRBV20-1 to TRBJ2-5, with D possibly TRBD2 on 6 matching bases. Between the trimmed V and J ends, which lost 3 bases and 1 base, there was a span of 9 bases. Per germline, CDR1 DFQATT and CDR2 SNEGSKA (reference sequence). There are 13 residues in the CDR3. CDR3 coding DNA: TGCAGTGCTAGCGGGAGAGCCCAAGAGACCCAGTACTTC. Its translation is CSASGRAQETQYF.

This clonotype was detected many times. The gene calls are TRBV27 and TRBJ2-7; 11 nucleotides line up with TRBD2. CDR1 and CDR2 from the germline V gene are MNHEY and SMNVEV (reference sequence). The V and J ends lost 3 bases and 5 bases, in that order; junction bases with no gene match: 3. This CDR3 has 14 residues. The DNA of the CDR3 is TGTGCCAGCAGTTTTCTAGCGGGAGGAAACGAGCAGTACTTC. Translated: CASSFLAGGNEQYF.

This clonotype was observed at least ten times. In DNA, the CDR3 is TGTGCCACCAGTGGAAGCCTAGCGGGACGGTACGAGCAGTACTTC. Amino acid sequence: CATSGSLAGRYEQYF. V and J are TRBV24-1 and TRBJ2-7; 9 nucleotides match TRBD2. Germline CDR1 and CDR2: KGHDR and SFDVKD. The V and J ends lost 5 bases and 4 bases, in that order; junction bases with no gene match: 8. This CDR3 spans 15 amino acids.

This clonotype was seen many times. The rearrangement uses TRBV12-3 or TRBV12-4 and TRBJ2-2, with D unresolved. The CDR3 loop spans 11 amino acids. Between the trimmed V and J ends, which lost 10 bases and 6 bases, there was a span of 9 bases. The CDR3 nucleotides are TGTGCCACTGGGCACTCCGGGGAGCTGTTTTTT. As protein: CATGHSGELFF.

This clonotype was picked up many times. The CDR3 loop is CASSFNGRWTDEQFF. The CDR3 DNA follows: TGTGCCAGCAGCTTCAACGGCCGATGGACGGATGAGCAGTTCTTC. The rearrangement links TRBV5-5 to TRBJ2-1; D gene uncertain. Trimming took 2 bases from V and 8 from J, leaving 17 bases between them. The CDR3 runs to 15 residues. CDR1 SGHKS and CDR2 YYEKEE come from the germline V gene (reference sequence).

This clonotype was seen at least ten times. V is TRBV5-1 and J is TRBJ1-4; the match to TRBD1 covers 11 bases. Trimming cost V 4 bases and J 0 bases; bases outside gene matches: 5. Germline V gene lookup returns CDR1 SGHRS and CDR2 YFSETQ. The length of the CDR3 is 17 residues. The CDR3 loop reads CASSLQGQGATNEKLFF. DNA of the CDR3: TGCGCCAGCAGCCTCCAGGGACAGGGGGCAACTAATGAAAAACTGTTTTTT.

The sample holds many counts of this clonotype. The chain combines TRBV25-1 with TRBJ2-7, with TRBD2 identical over 10 bases. In germline, CDR1 is MGHDK, CDR2 SYGVNS. The CDR3 length is 16 residues. Trimming at V came to 6 bases and at J to 2 bases, leaving 10 bases not matched to a gene. DNA of the CDR3: TGTGCCAGCAGCCAGAGACTAGCGGGCCCCACCTACGAGCAGTACTTC. It codes for CASSQRLAGPTYEQYF.